Shown below are 2 T cell receptor beta chains from a single sample sequenced in a study of blood T cell repertoires in COVID-19. Generated by immunoSEQ multiplex PCR, the TCRdb table keeps only in-frame clones and is missing some. The sample has hundreds of thousands of clones, about 84% seen once; the top ten hold around 2.1%. Source material: PBMCs or T cells enriched from blood (not recorded which). The receptors here all came from a woman in her forties or fifties who had recovered from COVID-19.

The chain combines TRBV7-6 with TRBJ2-3, with D hard to call. Germline V gives CDR1 SGHVS, CDR2 FNYEAQ. Trimming pared 2 bases from V and 1 base from J, leaving 7 bases between. The length of the CDR3 is 14 residues. In nucleotides, the CDR3 is TGTGCCAGCAGCTTATCCCGGGGCACAGATACGCAGTATTTT. This translates into CASSLSRGTDTQYF.

V gene TRBV18 combines with J gene TRBJ2-5, with 10 bases lining up with TRBD1. The CDR3 spans 15 residues. In germline, CDR1 is KGHSH, CDR2 LQKENI. The V and J ends lost 1 base and 4 bases, in that order; junction bases with no gene match: 3. The DNA of the CDR3 is TGTGCCAGCTCACCACGGACAGGGGGGGCAGAGACCCAGTACTTC. Translation gives CASSPRTGGAETQYF.